The text below deals with one T cell receptor beta chain. This specimen comes from a study of blood T cell repertoires in COVID-19. Study background: Material from acute and convalescent COVID-19 was sourced from the United States, Italy and Spain. Sources were T cells, B-cell-depleted T cells, or PBMCs; the material itself was cDNA or gDNA.

Assay used: immunoSEQ multiplex PCR; TCRdb lists only in-frame clones, some missing. The sample includes almost 400,000 clones, around 87% of them seen just once. Looked up from germline, CDR1 is SQVTM and CDR2 is ANQGSEA. The V end lost 7 bases, the J end lost 8 bases, and 17 bases lay between the germline ends. The CDR3 sequence is 12 residues long. Enrolled through a virtual design, the participants were between roughly 18 and 95 years of age and came from about two dozen US areas. Self-reported history from a screening survey and questionnaire set each donor's cohort. The receptor's source is a woman aged 25 to 39 with acute COVID-19. Specimen: PBMCs or T cells enriched from blood (not recorded which). The chain couples TRBV29-1 to TRBJ1-2; D gene unclear. The CDR3 coding sequence is TGCAGCGCTCTGGAGGGCATCGGAGGCTACACCTTC. Translated, it gives CSALEGIGGYTF.